This section outlines one T cell receptor beta chain sequence together with its context. What it binds is unknown. The CDR3 loop spans 18 amino acids. Trimming at V came to 4 bases and at J to 8 bases, leaving 13 bases not matched to a gene. Germline V gene sequence: CDR1 SGHNT, CDR2 YYREEE (reference sequence). These data belong to a study of cytomegalovirus exposure and HLA in healthy donors. Study conclusions and caveats: The study put 150 or so TCR beta chains on its list as cytomegalovirus-associated.

In the PCR, 60 Vbeta and 13 Jbeta primers were used. The data were produced by immunoSEQ multiplex PCR, yet TCRdb's version contains in-frame clones alone and is incomplete. The sample table sets out about 99,000 clones. The receptor's source is a man in his forties in good health and CMV-seronegative. Source material: PBMCs. The chain employs TRBV5-4 and TRBJ2-2; 14 bases map to TRBD2. The CDR3: CASSPEPGLAGAQGELFF. CDR3 in DNA: TGTGCCAGCAGCCCAGAACCGGGACTAGCGGGAGCGCAGGGGGAGCTGTTTTTT.